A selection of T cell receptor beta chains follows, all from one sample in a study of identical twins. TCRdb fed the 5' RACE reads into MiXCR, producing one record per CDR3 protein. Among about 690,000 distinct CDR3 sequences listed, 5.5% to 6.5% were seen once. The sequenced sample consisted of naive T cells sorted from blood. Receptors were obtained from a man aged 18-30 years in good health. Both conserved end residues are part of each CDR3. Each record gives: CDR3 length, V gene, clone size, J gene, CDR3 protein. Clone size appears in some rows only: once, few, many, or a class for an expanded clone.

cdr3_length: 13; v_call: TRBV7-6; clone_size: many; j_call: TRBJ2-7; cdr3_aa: CASSSYRGYEQYF
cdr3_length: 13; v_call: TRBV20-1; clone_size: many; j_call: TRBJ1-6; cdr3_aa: CSATGQYNSPLHF
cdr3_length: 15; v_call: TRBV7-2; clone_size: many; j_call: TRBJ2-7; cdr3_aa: CASSLATGTGREQYF
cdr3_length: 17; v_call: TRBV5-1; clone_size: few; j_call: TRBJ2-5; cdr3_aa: CASSAGLGRGESETQYF
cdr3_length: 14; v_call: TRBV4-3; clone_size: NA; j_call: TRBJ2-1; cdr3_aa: CASSQDFDVNEQFF
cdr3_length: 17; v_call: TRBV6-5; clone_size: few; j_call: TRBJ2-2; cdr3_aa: CASSSPGLAPRSGELFF
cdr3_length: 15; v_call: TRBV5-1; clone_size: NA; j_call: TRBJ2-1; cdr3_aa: CASSSGLAGGDEQFF
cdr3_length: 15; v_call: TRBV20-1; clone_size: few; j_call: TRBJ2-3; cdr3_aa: CSARGGLAGVDTQYF
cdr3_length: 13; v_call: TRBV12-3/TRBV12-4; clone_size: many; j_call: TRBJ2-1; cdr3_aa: CALESGTYNEQFF
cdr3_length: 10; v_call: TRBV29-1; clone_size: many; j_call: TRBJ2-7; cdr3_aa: CSVAEAFEYF
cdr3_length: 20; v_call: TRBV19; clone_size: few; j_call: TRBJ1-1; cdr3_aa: CASSIDPSRVWGPMNTEAFF
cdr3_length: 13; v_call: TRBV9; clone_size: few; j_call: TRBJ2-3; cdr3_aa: CASSTGETDTQYF
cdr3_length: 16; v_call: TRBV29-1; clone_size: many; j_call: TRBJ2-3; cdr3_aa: CSVAKPTRGSADTQYF
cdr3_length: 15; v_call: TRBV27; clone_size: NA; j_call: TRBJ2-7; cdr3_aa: CASSLDRDSYYEQYF
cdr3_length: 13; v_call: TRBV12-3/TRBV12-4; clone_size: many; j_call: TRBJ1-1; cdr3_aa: CASSLPPNTEAFF
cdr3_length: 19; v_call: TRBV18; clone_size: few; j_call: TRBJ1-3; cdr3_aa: CASSPLRGARRTSGNTIYF
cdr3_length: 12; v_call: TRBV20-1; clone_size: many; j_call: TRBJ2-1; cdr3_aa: CSARYQGNEQFF
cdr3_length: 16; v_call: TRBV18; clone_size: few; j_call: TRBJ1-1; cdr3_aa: CASSPNTAFMNTEAFF
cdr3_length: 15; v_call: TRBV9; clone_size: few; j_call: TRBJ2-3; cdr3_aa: CASSPGTTTTDTQYF
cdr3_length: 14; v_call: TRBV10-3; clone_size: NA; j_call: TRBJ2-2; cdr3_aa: CAAQGKGSAGELFF
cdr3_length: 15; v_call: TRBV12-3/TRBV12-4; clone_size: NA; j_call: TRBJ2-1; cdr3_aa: CASSFTGGLYNEQFF